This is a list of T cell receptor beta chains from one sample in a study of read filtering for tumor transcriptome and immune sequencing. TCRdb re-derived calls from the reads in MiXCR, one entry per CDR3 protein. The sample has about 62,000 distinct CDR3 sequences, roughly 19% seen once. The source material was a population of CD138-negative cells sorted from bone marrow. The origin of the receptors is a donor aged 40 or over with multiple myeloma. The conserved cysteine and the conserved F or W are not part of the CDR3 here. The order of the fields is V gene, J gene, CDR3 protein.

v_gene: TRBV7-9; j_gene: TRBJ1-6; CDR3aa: ASSQQGQGPPLH
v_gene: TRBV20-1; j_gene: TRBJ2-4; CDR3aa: SARFPVTPKNIQY
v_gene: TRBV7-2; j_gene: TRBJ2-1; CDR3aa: ASSFLASYNEQF
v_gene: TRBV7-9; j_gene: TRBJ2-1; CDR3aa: ASSLATYLASNEQF
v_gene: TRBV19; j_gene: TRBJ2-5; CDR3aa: ASSIGPGQKETQY
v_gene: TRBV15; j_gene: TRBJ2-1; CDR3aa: ATSRARQHYNEQF
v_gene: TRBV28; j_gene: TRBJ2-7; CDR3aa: ASRADYRKYLSSYEQY
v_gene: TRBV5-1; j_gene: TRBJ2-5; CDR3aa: ASSQGRGIPQETQY
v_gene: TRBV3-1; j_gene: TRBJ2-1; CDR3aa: ASSQDPGTLYNEQF
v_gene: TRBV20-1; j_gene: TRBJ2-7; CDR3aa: SARSYEQY
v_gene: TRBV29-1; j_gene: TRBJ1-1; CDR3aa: SVEYTGNTEAF
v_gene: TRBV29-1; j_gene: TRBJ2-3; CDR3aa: SVDLRVGTDTQY
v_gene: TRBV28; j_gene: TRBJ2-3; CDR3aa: ASSLDRGPDTQY
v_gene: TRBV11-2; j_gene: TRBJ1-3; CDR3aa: ASSLTDSGNTIY
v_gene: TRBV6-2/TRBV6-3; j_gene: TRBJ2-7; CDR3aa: ASSYSPGTSGNEQY
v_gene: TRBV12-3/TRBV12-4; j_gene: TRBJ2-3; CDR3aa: ASGTLASTDTQY
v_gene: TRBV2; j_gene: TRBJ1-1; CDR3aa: ASSGARTANTEAF
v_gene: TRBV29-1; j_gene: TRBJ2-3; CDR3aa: SVEPGTASTDTQY
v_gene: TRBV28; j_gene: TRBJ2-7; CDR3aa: ASSFRDYEQY
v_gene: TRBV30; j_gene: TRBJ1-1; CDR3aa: AYGRGTEAF
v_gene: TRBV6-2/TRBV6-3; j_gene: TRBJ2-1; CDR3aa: ASSQQGSGGEQF
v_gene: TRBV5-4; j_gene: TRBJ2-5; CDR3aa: ASRPGTGSGETQY
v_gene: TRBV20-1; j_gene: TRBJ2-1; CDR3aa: SARVRSGSAEQF
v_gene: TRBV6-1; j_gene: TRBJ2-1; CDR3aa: ASRKGLAVQSSYNEQF
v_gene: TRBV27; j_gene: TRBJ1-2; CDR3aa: ASSLSDRNYGYT
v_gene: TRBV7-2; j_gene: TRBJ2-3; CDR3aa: ASSYLTSTDTQY
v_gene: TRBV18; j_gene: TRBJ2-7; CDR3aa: ASSPLSGPGYEQY
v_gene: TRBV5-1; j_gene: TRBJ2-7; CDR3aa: ASSQGQGIDEQY
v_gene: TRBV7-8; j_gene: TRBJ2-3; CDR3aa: ASSLAQLTTDTQY
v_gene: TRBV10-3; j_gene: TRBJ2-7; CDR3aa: AITPGGEYEQY
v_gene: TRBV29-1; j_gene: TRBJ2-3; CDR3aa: SARQGGLADTQY
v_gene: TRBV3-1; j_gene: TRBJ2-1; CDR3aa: ASSHGIASEQF
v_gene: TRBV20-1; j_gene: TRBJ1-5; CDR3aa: SASRLYDSNQPQH
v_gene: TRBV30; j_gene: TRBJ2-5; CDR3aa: AWSGEEMTGEETQY
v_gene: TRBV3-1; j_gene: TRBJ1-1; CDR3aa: ASSQGTEVTEAF
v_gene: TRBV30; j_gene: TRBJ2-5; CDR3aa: AWRVAGGGETQY
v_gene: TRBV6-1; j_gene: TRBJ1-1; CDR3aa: CSKGLAEAF
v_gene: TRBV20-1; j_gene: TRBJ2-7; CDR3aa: SAPWGAVSYEQY
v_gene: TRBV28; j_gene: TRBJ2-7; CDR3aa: ASSPHRGPSSYEQY
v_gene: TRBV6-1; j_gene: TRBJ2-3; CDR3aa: ASSQDRGTDTQY
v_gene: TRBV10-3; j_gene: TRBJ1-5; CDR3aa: AISEFRGDQPQH
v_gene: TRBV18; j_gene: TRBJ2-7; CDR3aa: ASSRDYEQY
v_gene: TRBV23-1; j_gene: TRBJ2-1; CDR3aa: ASSQSWRGHPFYNEQF
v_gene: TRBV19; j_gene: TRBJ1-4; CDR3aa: ASSIQGADLGKLF
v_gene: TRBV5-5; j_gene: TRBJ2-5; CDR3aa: ASSLGAVLRWETQY
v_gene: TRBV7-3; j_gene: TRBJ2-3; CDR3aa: ASSLAGGKTDTQY
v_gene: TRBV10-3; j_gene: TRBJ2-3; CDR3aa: AISLSGGRDTQY
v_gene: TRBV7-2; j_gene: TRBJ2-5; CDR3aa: ASRPVTSRETQY
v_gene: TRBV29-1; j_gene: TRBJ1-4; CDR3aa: SVRSGTGTEKLF
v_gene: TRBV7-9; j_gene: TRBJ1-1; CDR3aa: ASSPRKGEAF
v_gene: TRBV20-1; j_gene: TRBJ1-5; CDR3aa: SARETDSNQPQH
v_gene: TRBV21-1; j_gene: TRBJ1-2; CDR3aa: ASRRLGQPYGYT
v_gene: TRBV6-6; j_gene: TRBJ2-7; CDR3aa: ASSYSNPGRGAYEQY
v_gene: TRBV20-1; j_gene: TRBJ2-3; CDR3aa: SARDSFSRGSTDTQY